This entry lists 4 T cell receptor beta chains sequenced from one sample in a study of blood T cell repertoires in COVID-19. TCRdb's copy holds only in-frame clones and misses some; the assay was immunoSEQ multiplex PCR. The sample yields 95,000 to 150,000 clones, 80% to 85% seen once. The sample comprised PBMCs or T cells enriched from blood (not recorded which). Every receptor here comes from a woman in her thirties who had recovered from COVID-19.

V gene TRBV27 combines with J gene TRBJ1-1; D gene uncertain. Germline V gene data show CDR1 as MNHEY and CDR2 as SMNVEV (reference sequence). This CDR3 comprises 14 residues. Trimming pared 1 base from V and 4 bases from J, leaving 10 bases between. For the CDR3, the DNA is TGTGCCAGCAGTTTATTCGCCCGCAGCACTGAAGCTTTCTTT. Protein product: CASSLFARSTEAFF.

This clone has more than one count but fewer than ten. The V gene is TRBV12-3 or TRBV12-4, the J gene TRBJ1-1, with D possibly TRBD1 on 5 matching bases. The length of the CDR3 is 13 residues. With 4 bases removed from V and 6 bases from J, the gap between germline ends came to 12 bases. CDR3 in DNA: TGTGCCAGCAGTTCGGGCCGGGGGGCTGAAGCTTTCTTT. Translating gives CASSSGRGAEAFF.

This clone was detected once. This rearrangement joins TRBV28 to TRBJ2-1, with TRBD2 identical over 10 bases. Germline V lookup: CDR1 MDHEN, CDR2 SYDVKM. CDR3 length equals 16 residues. Unmatched junction bases numbered 7, after V lost 5 bases and J lost 3 bases. CDR3 nucleotide sequence: TGTGCCAGCAGTCTCCTAGCGGGGGCAAACTACAATGAGCAGTTCTTC. This gives the protein CASSLLAGANYNEQFF.

This chain uses TRBV6-2 or TRBV6-3 with TRBJ2-1, with 10 bases fitting TRBD2. Germline CDR1 is MNHEY and CDR2 is SVGEGT. Losses at the gene ends were 5 bases for V and 4 bases for J; bases not matched to a gene: 5. This CDR3 spans 15 amino acids. The chain's CDR3 is CASSKTSGEYNEQFF. The CDR3 nucleotides are TGTGCCAGCAGTAAAACTAGCGGGGAGTACAATGAGCAGTTCTTC.